Listed here is a single T cell receptor (beta chain). TCRdb re-called the 5' RACE reads with MiXCR, one entry per CDR3 protein. The table lists about 67,000 distinct CDR3 sequences, approximately 16% of them singletons, with approximately 5.4% in the top ten. This record belongs to a study of HIV-infected patients and healthy controls. Sequenced material: CD4+ T cells from blood. This sequence originates from a human donor in good health.

The CDR3 sequence is CASSIWGRTDTQYF. Here the CDR3 DNA reads TGTGCCAGTAGTATTTGGGGGAGGACAGATACGCAGTATTTT. The chain joins TRBV19 to TRBJ2-3, with a tentative D call TRBD2 (6 bases). The CDR3 spans 14 residues. V lost 3 bases and J lost 3, with 10 bases in between. Germline CDR1 is LNHDA and CDR2 is SQIVND (reference sequence).